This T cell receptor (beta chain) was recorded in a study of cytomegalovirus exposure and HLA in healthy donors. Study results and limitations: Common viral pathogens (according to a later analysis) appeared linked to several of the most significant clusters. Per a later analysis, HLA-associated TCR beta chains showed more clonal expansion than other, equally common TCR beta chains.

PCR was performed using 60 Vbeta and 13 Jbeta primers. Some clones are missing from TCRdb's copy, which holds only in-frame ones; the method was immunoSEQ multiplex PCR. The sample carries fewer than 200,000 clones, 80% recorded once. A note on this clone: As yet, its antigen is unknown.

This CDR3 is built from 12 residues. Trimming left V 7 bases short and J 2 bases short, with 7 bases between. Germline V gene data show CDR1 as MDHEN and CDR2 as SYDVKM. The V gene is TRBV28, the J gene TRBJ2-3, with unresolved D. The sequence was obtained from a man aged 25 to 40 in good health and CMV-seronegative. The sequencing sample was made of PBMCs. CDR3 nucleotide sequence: TGTGCCAGCAATCAGAACACAGATACGCAGTATTTT. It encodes CASNQNTDTQYF.